Here is one T cell receptor beta chain with its context. Its antigen remains unknown. The donors were adults (healthy and HIV-negative) with no recent acute infections or vaccinations. Germline CDR1 and CDR2: ENHRY and SYGVKD. The CDR3 has 15 residues. J was trimmed by 2 bases and V by 7 bases; bases with no gene match: 11. Genomic DNA of every subset was divided equally among multiple immunoSEQ plates. Produced via immunoSEQ multiplex PCR; TCRdb's table is partial and in-frame only. The table has approximately 100,000 clones, 68% seen once. This record comes from a study of shared clonotypes between healthy human individuals. Regarding the study as a whole: Shared clonotypes across all four donors exceeded non-shared ones in generation probability.

This chain connects TRBV10-3 to TRBJ2-7; TRBD2 aligns across 7 bases. The sequence was collected from a woman aged 25 to 39 in good health. Specimen: memory CD8+ T cells sorted from blood. Subset noted: CD45RO+ cells pooled with CCR7-negative TemRA cells. CDR3 in DNA: TGTGCCATCAACCCTGCGACTAGCAGCACCTACGAGCAGTACTTC. As protein: CAINPATSSTYEQYF.